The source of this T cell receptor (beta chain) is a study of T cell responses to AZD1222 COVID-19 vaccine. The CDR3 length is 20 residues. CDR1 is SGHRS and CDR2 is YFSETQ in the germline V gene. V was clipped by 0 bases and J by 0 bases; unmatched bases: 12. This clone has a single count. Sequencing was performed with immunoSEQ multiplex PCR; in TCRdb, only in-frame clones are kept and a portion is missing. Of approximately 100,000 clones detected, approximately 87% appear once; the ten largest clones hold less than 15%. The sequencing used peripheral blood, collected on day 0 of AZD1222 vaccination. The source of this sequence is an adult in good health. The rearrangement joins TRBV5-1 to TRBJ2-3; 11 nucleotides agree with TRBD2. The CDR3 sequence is CASSLVTSGRSSLSTDTQYF. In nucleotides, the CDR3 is TGCGCCAGCAGCTTGGTAACTAGCGGGAGAAGTTCCCTTAGCACAGATACGCAGTATTTT. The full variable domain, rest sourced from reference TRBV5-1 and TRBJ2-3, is KAGVTQTPRYLIKTRGQQVTLSCSPISGHRSVSWYQQTPGQGLQFLFEYFSETQRNKGNFPGRFSGRQFSNSRSEMNVSTLELGDSALYLCASSLVTSGRSSLSTDTQYFGPGTRLTVL.